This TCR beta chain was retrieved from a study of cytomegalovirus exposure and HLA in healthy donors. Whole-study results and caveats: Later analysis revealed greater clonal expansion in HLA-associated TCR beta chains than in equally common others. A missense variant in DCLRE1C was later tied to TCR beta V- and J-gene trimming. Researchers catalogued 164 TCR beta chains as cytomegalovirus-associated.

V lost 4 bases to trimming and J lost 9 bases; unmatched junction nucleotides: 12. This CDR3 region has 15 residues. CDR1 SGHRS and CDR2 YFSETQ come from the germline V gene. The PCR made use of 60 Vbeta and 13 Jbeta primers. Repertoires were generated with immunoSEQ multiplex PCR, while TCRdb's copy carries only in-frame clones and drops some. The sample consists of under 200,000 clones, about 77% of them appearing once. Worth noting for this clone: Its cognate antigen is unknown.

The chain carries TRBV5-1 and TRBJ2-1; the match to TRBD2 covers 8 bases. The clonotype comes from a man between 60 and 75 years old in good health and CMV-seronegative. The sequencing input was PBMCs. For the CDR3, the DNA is TGCGCCAGCAGCGCGGCACCGGGGGGGGAAGGTGAGCAGTTCTTC. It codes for CASSAAPGGEGEQFF.